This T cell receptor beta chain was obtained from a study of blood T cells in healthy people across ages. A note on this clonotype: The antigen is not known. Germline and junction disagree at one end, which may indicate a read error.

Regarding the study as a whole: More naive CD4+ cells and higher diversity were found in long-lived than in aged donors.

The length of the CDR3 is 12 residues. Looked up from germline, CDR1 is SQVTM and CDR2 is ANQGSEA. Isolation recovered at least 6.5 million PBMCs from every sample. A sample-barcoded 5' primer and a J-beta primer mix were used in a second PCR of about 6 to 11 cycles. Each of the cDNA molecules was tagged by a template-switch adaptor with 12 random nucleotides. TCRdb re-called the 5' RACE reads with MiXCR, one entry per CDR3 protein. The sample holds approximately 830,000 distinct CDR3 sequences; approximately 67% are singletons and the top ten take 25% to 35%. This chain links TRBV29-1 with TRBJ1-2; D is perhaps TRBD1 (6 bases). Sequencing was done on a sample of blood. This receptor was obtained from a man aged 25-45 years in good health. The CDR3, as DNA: TGCAGCGCCGAAGGCAGGGACAACGGCTACACTTTC. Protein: CSAEGRDNGYTF. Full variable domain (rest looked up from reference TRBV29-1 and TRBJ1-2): SAVISQKPSRDICQRGTSLTIQCQVDSQVTMMFWYRQQPGQSLTLIATANQGSEATYESGFVIDKFPISRPNLTFSTLTVSNMSPEDSSIYLCSAEGRDNGYTFGSGTRLTVV.